This T cell receptor beta chain appears in the sequencing data of a study of blood T cells in healthy people across ages. This CDR3 is built from 12 residues. Germline V CDR1 and CDR2: MNHEY, SVGAGI. V shed 7 bases and J shed 5 bases, with 12 bases lying between them. Using a J-beta primer mix together with a sample-barcoded 5' primer, a second PCR was run for 7 to 11 cycles. One entry per CDR3 protein results from TCRdb running MiXCR on the 5' RACE reads. The table includes approximately 800,000 distinct CDR3 sequences, roughly 24% detected once. The sample was also linked to a second study, of T cells of mothers and their children.

Sequences were obtained from blood. The source of this sequence is a boy aged 10-17 years in good health. The chain has TRBV6-5 and TRBJ2-7; D is tentatively TRBD1 or TRBD2 (5 bases each). CDR3 sequence: CASTRRGDEQYF. CDR3 sequence (DNA): TGTGCCAGCACCCGACGAGGGGACGAGCAGTACTTC.